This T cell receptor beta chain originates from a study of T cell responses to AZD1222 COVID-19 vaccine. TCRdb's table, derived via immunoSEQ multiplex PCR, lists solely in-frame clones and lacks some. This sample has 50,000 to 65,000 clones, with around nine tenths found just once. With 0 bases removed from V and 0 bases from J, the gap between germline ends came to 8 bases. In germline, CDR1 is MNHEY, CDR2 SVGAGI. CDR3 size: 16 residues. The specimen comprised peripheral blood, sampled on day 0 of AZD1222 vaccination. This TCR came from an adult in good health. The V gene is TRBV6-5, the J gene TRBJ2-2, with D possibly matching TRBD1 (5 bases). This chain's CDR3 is CASSYSATANTGELFF. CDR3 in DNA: TGTGCCAGCAGTTACTCGGCGACAGCGAACACCGGGGAGCTGTTTTTT.